This T cell receptor (beta chain) was sequenced in a study of response to subunit inactivated influenza vaccine. This clonotype appeared many times. Its target is not known. Findings and limits, study-wide: The authors proposed limited new T cell recruitment per seasonal influenza vaccination.

The junction had 11 bases not matched to a gene; V was cut back by 4 bases and J by 10 bases. The CDR3 sequence is 14 residues long. Per the germline V gene, CDR1 is SGHRS and CDR2 is YFSETQ. TCRdb recomputed calls from the RT-PCR reads with MiXCR, one row per CDR3 protein. Counted here are around 530,000 distinct CDR3 sequences, more than 15% occurring once; the ten biggest clones make up less than 4%. The origin of this receptor is a man between 50 and 75 years old who received an inactivated influenza vaccine. This specimen consisted of CD4+ T cells sorted from PBMCs, obtained around 2 years after vaccination. This chain joins TRBV5-1 and TRBJ2-5; TRBD2 aligns across 9 bases. The CDR3 spells CASSLTTSGVVQYF. The CDR3 DNA sequence: TGCGCCAGCAGCCTCACGACTAGCGGCGTCGTCCAGTACTTC.